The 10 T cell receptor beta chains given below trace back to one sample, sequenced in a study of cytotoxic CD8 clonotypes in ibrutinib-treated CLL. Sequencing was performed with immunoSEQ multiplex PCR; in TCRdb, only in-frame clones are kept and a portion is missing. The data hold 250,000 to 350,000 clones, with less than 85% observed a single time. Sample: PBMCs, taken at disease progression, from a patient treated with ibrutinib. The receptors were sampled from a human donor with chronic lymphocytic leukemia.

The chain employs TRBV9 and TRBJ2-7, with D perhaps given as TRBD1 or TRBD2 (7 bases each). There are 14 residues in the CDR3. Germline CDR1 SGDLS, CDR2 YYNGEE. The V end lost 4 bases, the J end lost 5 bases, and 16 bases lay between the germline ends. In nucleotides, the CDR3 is TGTGCCAGCAGCAGGGGAGGGGGCGCGGACGAGCAGTACTTC. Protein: CASSRGGGADEQYF.

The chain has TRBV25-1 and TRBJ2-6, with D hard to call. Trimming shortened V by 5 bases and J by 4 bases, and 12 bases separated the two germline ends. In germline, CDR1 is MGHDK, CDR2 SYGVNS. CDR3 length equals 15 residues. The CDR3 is CASSSSFAGANVLTF. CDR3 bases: TGTGCCAGCAGTTCATCATTTGCCGGGGCCAACGTCCTGACTTTC.

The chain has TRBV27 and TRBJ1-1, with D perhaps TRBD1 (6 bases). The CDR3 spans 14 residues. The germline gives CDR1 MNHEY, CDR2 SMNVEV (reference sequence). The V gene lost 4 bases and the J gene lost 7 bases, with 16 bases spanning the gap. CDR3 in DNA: TGTGCCAGCAGTTCCGGGGGGCTTCCCCATGAAGCTTTCTTT. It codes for CASSSGGLPHEAFF.

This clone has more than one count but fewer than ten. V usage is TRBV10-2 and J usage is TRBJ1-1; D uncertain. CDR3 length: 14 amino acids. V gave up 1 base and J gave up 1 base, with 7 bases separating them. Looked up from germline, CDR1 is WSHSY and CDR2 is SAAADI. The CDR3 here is CASSELRGNTEAFF. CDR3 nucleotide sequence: TGCGCCAGCAGTGAGTTACGCGGGAACACTGAAGCTTTCTTT.

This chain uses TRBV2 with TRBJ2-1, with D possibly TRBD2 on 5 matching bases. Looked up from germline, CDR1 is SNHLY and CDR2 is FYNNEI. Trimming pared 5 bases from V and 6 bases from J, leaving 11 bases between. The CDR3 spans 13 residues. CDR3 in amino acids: CASSLSRANEQFF. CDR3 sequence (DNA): TGTGCCAGCAGTTTGTCGAGGGCCAATGAGCAGTTCTTC.

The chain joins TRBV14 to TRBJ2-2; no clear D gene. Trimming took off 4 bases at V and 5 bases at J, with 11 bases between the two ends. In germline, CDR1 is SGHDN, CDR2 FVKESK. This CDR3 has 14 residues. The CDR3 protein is CASSPLTRTGELFF. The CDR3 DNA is TGTGCCAGCAGCCCCCTAACGCGGACCGGGGAGCTGTTTTTT.

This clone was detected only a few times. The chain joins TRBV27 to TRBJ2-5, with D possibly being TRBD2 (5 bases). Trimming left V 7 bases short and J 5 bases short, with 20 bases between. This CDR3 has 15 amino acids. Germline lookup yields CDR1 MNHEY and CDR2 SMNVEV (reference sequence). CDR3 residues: CASTQYAGPRETQYF. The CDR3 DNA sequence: TGTGCCAGCACTCAATATGCGGGCCCCAGGGAGACCCAGTACTTC.

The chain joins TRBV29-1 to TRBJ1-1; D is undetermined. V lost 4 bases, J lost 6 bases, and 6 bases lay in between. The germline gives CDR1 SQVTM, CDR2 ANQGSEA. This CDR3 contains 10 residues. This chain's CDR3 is CSVVTPEAFF. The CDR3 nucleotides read TGCAGCGTTGTAACCCCTGAAGCTTTCTTT.

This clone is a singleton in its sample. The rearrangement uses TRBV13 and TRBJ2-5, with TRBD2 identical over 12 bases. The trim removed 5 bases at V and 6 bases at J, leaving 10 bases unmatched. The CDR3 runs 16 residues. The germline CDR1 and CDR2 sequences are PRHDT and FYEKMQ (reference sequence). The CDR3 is CASSPSSGGAGKTQYF. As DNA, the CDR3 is TGTGCCAGCAGCCCTTCTAGCGGGGGGGCCGGGAAGACCCAGTACTTC.

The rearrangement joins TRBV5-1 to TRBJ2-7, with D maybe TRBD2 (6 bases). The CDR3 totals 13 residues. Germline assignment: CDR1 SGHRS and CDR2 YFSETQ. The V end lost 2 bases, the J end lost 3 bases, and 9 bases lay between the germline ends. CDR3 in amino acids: CASSFAGNYEQYF. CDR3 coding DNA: TGCGCCAGCAGCTTTGCGGGGAACTACGAGCAGTACTTC. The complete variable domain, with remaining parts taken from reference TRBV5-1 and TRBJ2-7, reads KAGVTQTPRYLIKTRGQQVTLSCSPISGHRSVSWYQQTPGQGLQFLFEYFSETQRNKGNFPGRFSGRQFSNSRSEMNVSTLELGDSALYLCASSFAGNYEQYFGPGTRLTVT.